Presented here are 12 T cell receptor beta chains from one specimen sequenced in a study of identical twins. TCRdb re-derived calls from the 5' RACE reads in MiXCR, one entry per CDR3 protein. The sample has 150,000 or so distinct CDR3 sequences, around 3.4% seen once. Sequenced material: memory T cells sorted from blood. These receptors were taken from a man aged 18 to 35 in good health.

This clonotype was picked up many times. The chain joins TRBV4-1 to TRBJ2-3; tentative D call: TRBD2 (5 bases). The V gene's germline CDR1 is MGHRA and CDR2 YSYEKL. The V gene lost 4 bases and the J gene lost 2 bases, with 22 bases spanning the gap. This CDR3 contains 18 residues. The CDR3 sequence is CASSLGKGGSRSTDTQYF. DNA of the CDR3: TGCGCCAGCAGCCTAGGGAAAGGAGGTAGTAGATCCACAGATACGCAGTATTTT.

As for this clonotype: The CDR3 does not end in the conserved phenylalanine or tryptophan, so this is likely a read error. The CDR3 spells CASSQDSTDTQYN. The CDR3 DNA reads as TGCGCCAGCAGCCAGGACAGTACAGATACGCAGTATAAT. J is TRBJ2-3 and V is TRBV5-1; possibly TRBD1 for D (6 bases). This CDR3 spans 13 amino acids. The germline CDR1 and CDR2 sequences are SGHRS and YFSETQ. V lost 4 bases, J lost 3 bases, and 9 bases lay in between.

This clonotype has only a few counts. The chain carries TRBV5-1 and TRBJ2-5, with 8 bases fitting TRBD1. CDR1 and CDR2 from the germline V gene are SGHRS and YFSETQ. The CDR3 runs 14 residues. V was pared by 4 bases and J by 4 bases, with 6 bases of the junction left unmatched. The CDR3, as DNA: TGCGCCAGCAGCCATGGACAGGGAGCAGAGACCCAGTACTTC. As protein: CASSHGQGAETQYF. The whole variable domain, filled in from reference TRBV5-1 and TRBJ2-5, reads KAGVTQTPRYLIKTRGQQVTLSCSPISGHRSVSWYQQTPGQGLQFLFEYFSETQRNKGNFPGRFSGRQFSNSRSEMNVSTLELGDSALYLCASSHGQGAETQYFGPGTRLLVL.

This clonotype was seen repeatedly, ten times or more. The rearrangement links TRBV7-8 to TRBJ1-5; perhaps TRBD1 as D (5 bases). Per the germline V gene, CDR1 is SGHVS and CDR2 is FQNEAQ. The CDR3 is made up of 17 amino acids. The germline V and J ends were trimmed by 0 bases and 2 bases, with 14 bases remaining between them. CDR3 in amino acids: CASSLARRVARNQPQHF. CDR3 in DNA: TGTGCCAGCAGCTTAGCGCGCAGGGTGGCCCGCAATCAGCCCCAGCATTTT.

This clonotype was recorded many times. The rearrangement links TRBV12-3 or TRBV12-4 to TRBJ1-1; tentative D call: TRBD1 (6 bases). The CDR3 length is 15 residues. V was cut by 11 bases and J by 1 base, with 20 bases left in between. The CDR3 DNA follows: TGTGCCTCGGGGGCCCCCGGGACACAGAACACTGAAGCTTTCTTT. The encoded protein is CASGAPGTQNTEAFF.

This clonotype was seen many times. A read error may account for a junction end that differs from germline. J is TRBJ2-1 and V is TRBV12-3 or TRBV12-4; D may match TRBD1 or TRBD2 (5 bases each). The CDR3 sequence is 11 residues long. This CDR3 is CASSLGRLLRF. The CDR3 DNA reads TGTGCCAGCAGCCTGGGACGGCTACTACGGTTC.

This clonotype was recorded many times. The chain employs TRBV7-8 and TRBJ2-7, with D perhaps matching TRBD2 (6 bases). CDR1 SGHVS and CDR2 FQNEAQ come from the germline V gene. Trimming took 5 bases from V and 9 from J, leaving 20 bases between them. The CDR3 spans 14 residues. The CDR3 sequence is CASSAVPPGVSQYV. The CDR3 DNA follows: TGTGCCAGCAGCGCAGTACCCCCGGGAGTATCGCAGTACGTC.

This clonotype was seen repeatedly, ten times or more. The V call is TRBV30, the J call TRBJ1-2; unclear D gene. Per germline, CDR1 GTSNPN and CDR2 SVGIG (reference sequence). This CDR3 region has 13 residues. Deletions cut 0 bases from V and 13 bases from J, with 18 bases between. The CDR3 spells CAWSVPRSDKSTF. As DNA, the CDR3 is TGTGCCTGGAGTGTACCTCGGTCTGACAAAAGCACCTTC.

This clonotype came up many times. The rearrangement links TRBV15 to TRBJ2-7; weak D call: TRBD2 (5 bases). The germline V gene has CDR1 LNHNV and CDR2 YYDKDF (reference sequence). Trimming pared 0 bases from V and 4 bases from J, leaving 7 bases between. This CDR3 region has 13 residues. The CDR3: CATSRDSGYEQYF. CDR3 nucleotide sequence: TGTGCCACCAGCAGAGACTCGGGGTACGAGCAGTACTTC.

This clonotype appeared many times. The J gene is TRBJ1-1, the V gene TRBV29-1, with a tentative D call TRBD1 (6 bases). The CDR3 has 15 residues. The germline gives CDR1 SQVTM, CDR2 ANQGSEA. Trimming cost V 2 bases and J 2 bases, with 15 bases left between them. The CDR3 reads CSVERAGARNTEAFF. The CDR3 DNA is TGCAGCGTTGAAAGGGCAGGGGCGCGTAACACTGAAGCTTTCTTT. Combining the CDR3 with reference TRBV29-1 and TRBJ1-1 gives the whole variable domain SAVISQKPSRDICQRGTSLTIQCQVDSQVTMMFWYRQQPGQSLTLIATANQGSEATYESGFVIDKFPISRPNLTFSTLTVSNMSPEDSSIYLCSVERAGARNTEAFFGQGTRLTVV.

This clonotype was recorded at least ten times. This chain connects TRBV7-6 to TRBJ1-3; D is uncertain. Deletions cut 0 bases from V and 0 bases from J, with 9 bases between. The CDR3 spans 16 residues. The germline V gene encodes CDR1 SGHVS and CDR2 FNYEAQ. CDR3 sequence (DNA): TGTGCCAGCAGCTTAGCGGTGGGGAGCTCTGGAAACACCATATATTTT. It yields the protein CASSLAVGSSGNTIYF.

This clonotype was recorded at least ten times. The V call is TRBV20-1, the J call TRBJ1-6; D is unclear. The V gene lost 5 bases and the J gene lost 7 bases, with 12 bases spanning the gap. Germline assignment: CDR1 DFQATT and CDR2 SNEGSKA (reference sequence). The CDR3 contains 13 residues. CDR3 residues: CSAVRPRNSPLHF. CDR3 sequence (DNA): TGCAGTGCTGTCCGACCCAGGAATTCACCCCTCCACTTT.